The rows below give T cell receptor beta chains drawn from one sample of a study of control samples from healthy donors and cancer patients. This table comes from immunoSEQ multiplex PCR, and its TCRdb copy is limited to in-frame clones, with some not included. The table records 150,000 or so clones, 90% to 95% of them present only once. The specimen was blood. These receptors all stem from a man aged 40-49 years in good health. The CDR3 runs from the conserved cysteine through the conserved F or W. The D gene is left open where the match is weak. Part of the rows lack a size; the others show once, few, many or a class for expanded clones.

size,V,J,D,DNA,CDR3
NA,TRBV11-2,TRBJ2-2,TRBD2,TGTGCCAGTCGGCTAGCGGGAGGGATGTTGACCGGGGAGCTGTTTTTT,CASRLAGGMLTGELFF
NA,TRBV27,TRBJ2-5,NA,TGTGCCAGCAGTTCTAACCGACAGGACAACCGCCCAGAGACCCAGTACTTC,CASSSNRQDNRPETQYF
NA,TRBV11-2,TRBJ2-6,NA,TGTGCCAGCAGCTTGTGGGGGGCACAGGGATCCGGGGCCAACGTCCTGACTTTC,CASSLWGAQGSGANVLTF
NA,TRBV3-1/TRBV3-2,TRBJ2-3,NA,TGTGCCAGCAGCCAATCCGGGAGCACAGATACGCAGTATTTT,CASSQSGSTDTQYF
NA,TRBV11-2,TRBJ1-3,TRBD1,TGTGCCAGCAGCTTAGTGTATTCGGGACAGGGCCCCTCTGGAAACACCATATATTTT,CASSLVYSGQGPSGNTIYF
NA,TRBV5-1,TRBJ1-3,NA,TGCGCCAGCAGCTTGGAGGAGGCGACAGCGCGATTTGGAAACACCATATATTTT,CASSLEEATARFGNTIYF
NA,TRBV28,TRBJ1-6,TRBD1,TGTGCCAGCAGTTTGGGACAGGGCAATTCACCCCTCCACTTT,CASSLGQGNSPLHF
NA,TRBV7-9,TRBJ2-7,TRBD1,TGTGCCACCTCATACCCTCCGGGACAGGGCATTAGAAGGTACTTC,CATSYPPGQGIRRYF
NA,TRBV7-9,TRBJ1-6,NA,TGTGCCAGCAGCTTTGGAAATTCACCCCTCCACTTT,CASSFGNSPLHF
NA,TRBV7-2,TRBJ2-5,NA,TGTGCCAGCAGCCCAGTATCCGAGACCCAGTACTTC,CASSPVSETQYF
NA,TRBV28,TRBJ1-4,TRBD1,TGTGCCAGCAGTCTTAGACAGGGGAGTGAAAAACTGTTTTTT,CASSLRQGSEKLFF
NA,TRBV7-9,TRBJ1-2,TRBD1,TGTGCCAGCAGCTCCCTCGACAGGGAAGGCTACACCTTC,CASSSLDREGYTF
NA,TRBV5-4,TRBJ2-1,TRBD2,TGTGCCAGCAGCTTGCTAGCGGAAACCACCTTACCCTACAATGAGCAGTTCTTC,CASSLLAETTLPYNEQFF
NA,TRBV4-2,TRBJ2-7,NA,TGTGCCAGCAGCCAAGAGGGCGACGAGCAGTACTTC,CASSQEGDEQYF
NA,TRBV28,TRBJ1-5,TRBD1,TGTGCCAGCAGTTTTGGGACAGGGGTTCAGCCCCAGCATTTT,CASSFGTGVQPQHF
once,TRBV5-6,TRBJ2-1,NA,TGTGCCAGCAGACCGGAGAACTCCTACAATGAGCAGTTCTTC,CASRPENSYNEQFF
NA,TRBV7-8,TRBJ2-1,NA,TGTGCCAGCAGCACAAGGAGGGCCATGAATGAGCAGTTCTTC,CASSTRRAMNEQFF
NA,TRBV25-1,TRBJ2-7,NA,TGTGCCAGCAGCTGGGACGGTATCTACGAGCAGTACTTC,CASSWDGIYEQYF
once,TRBV24-1,TRBJ1-2,NA,TGTGCCACCAGTGAGGGGAGGGGACGGAGAGAGAATGGCTACACCTTC,CATSEGRGRRENGYTF
NA,TRBV27,TRBJ1-2,NA,TGTGCCAGCTTCGAACGGGGGGAGGGCTACACCTTC,CASFERGEGYTF
NA,TRBV14,TRBJ1-4,NA,TGTGCCAGCAGCTCCGGGCCGAATGAAAAACTGTTTTTT,CASSSGPNEKLFF
once,TRBV6-2/TRBV6-3,TRBJ2-2,NA,TGTGCCAGCAGTTACTCCCTTCGGACAGTTAACACCGGGGAGCTGTTTTTT,CASSYSLRTVNTGELFF
NA,TRBV19,TRBJ1-2,TRBD1,TGTGCCAGTAGACCAGGGGGAGGAAACTATGGCTACACCTTC,CASRPGGGNYGYTF
once,TRBV29-1,TRBJ2-1,NA,TGCAGCGTTGACTTCCGGGGCTCCTACAATGAGCAGTTCTTC,CSVDFRGSYNEQFF
NA,TRBV29-1,TRBJ2-7,NA,TGCAGCGTTGAAGAGGACAGATGGTACTTC,CSVEEDRWYF
NA,TRBV29-1,TRBJ2-7,TRBD1,TGCAGCGTTGCCGACAGGGGATTCTCCTACGAGCAGTACTTC,CSVADRGFSYEQYF
NA,TRBV3-1/TRBV3-2,TRBJ1-3,TRBD1,TGTGCCAGCAGCCAAACAGGGGCCGGAAACACCATATATTTT,CASSQTGAGNTIYF
NA,TRBV10-3,TRBJ2-7,TRBD1,TGTGCCATCAGAAAGACAGGGGACGAGCAGTACTTC,CAIRKTGDEQYF
NA,TRBV2,TRBJ1-3,NA,TGTGCCAGCAATCGGGAACCGGGAAACACCATATATTTT,CASNREPGNTIYF
once,TRBV7-9,TRBJ1-6,NA,TGTGCCAGCAGCCCCCTCCGGCACAGGGATAATTCACCCCTCCACTTT,CASSPLRHRDNSPLHF
NA,TRBV6-6,TRBJ2-7,NA,TGTGCCAGCAGTTACGGGGGGGCGGACGAGCAGTACTTC,CASSYGGADEQYF
NA,TRBV29-1,TRBJ1-2,NA,TGCAGCGTTGAATGGAGAGGGGATGGCTACACCTTC,CSVEWRGDGYTF
NA,TRBV4-1,TRBJ2-1,NA,TGCGCCAGCAGCCTTCCCATGGATGAGCAGTTCTTC,CASSLPMDEQFF
NA,TRBV9,TRBJ2-7,NA,TGTGCCAGCAGCGTCTCCGGGACTCAGTACGAGCAGTACTTC,CASSVSGTQYEQYF
once,TRBV28,TRBJ2-2,TRBD1,TGTGCCAGCAGCTTAAGGGCGCTTGGGACAGGAAAAGCGAACACCGGGGAGCTGTTTTTT,CASSLRALGTGKANTGELFF
NA,TRBV5-6,TRBJ1-5,TRBD1,TGTGCCAGCAGCTCAACAGGGGCCAATCAGCCCCAGCATTTT,CASSSTGANQPQHF
NA,TRBV11-2,TRBJ2-7,TRBD1,TGTGCCAGCAGCACAGCCTTGGGACAGGGGGCTTACGAGCAGTACTTC,CASSTALGQGAYEQYF
once,TRBV7-9,TRBJ1-1,TRBD1,TGTGCCAGCAGCCCTCAGGGGGGGGCCAACACTGAAGCTTTCTTT,CASSPQGGANTEAFF
NA,TRBV9,TRBJ2-1,NA,TGTGCCAGCAGCGCCGAAGAGGGGACTCAAAGCCTCCCGTACAATGAGCAGTTCTTC,CASSAEEGTQSLPYNEQFF
few,TRBV28,TRBJ1-2,NA,TGTGCCAGCACGCAGAACTATGGCTACACCTTC,CASTQNYGYTF
NA,TRBV21-1,TRBJ1-4,NA,TGTGCCAGCAGCAAAGCGCTACAGGGTGAGAAACTGTTTTTT,CASSKALQGEKLFF
many,TRBV10-1,TRBJ1-1,TRBD1,TGCGCCAGCAGGAAAGGGGGCTCGGGCACTGAAGCTTTCTTT,CASRKGGSGTEAFF
NA,TRBV7-9,TRBJ1-5,TRBD1,TGTGCCAGCAGCTTAGGGCAGGGGGGGGATCAGCCCCAGCATTTT,CASSLGQGGDQPQHF
NA,TRBV15,TRBJ1-1,TRBD1,TGTGCCACCAGCAGAGATGGCAGGGGGGACACTGAAGCTTTCTTT,CATSRDGRGDTEAFF
NA,TRBV5-4,TRBJ2-5,TRBD1,TGTGCCAGCAGCTTGCTTCAGGGGGCAGGACGGGAGACCCAGTACTTC,CASSLLQGAGRETQYF
few,TRBV7-2,TRBJ1-5,NA,TGTGCCAGCAGCGTTAGATGGACCAGCAATCAGCCCCAGCATTTT,CASSVRWTSNQPQHF
NA,TRBV11-2,TRBJ2-1,TRBD2,TGTGCCAGCAGCTTCGGACTAGCGGTTTATGGTGAGCAGTTCTTC,CASSFGLAVYGEQFF
NA,TRBV4-2,TRBJ1-1,TRBD1,TGTGCCAGCAGCCAACGCAGGGGGTCGCTTGGCACTGAAGCTTTCTTT,CASSQRRGSLGTEAFF
NA,TRBV19,TRBJ1-2,NA,TGTGCCAGTAGGGCAGATACGGCTAACTATGGCTACACCTTC,CASRADTANYGYTF
NA,TRBV27,TRBJ2-7,NA,TGTGCCAGCAGTCATGCCGGGACGGAGATAGGGGAGCAGTACTTC,CASSHAGTEIGEQYF
NA,TRBV5-6,TRBJ2-1,NA,TGTGCCAGCAGCTTGGAGCAGGGGTTCACCTACAATGAGCAGTTCTTC,CASSLEQGFTYNEQFF